This entry concerns a single T cell receptor (beta chain). The antigen is undetermined. There were TCR beta CDR3 regions amplified from RNA transcripts. TCR CDR3 underwent first-round RT-PCR with the HTBI primer set. Using its own MiXCR run on the multiplex PCR reads, TCRdb lists one record per CDR3 protein. The sample contains some 510,000 distinct CDR3 sequences, roughly 20% of which appear only once. Out of approximately 10 ml of fresh peripheral blood came the PBMCs. This record comes from a study of T cells in Graves' hyperthyroidism and ophthalmopathy. Study observations and caveats: The model anticipated ophthalmopathy a median about six months pre-onset. Blood also contained most expanded thyroid clonotypes above 0.001.

The CDR3 sequence is 15 residues long. V was clipped by 8 bases and J by 0 bases, with 14 bases between them. The sample comprised blood. The clonotype comes from a man aged 18 to 35 with Graves' hyperthyroidism. The rearrangement joins TRBV12-3 or TRBV12-4 to TRBJ1-5, with no clear D. CDR3 nucleotide sequence: TGTGCCAGCTCACCAGCACCTACTAGCAATCAGCCCCAGCATTTT. Amino acid sequence: CASSPAPTSNQPQHF.